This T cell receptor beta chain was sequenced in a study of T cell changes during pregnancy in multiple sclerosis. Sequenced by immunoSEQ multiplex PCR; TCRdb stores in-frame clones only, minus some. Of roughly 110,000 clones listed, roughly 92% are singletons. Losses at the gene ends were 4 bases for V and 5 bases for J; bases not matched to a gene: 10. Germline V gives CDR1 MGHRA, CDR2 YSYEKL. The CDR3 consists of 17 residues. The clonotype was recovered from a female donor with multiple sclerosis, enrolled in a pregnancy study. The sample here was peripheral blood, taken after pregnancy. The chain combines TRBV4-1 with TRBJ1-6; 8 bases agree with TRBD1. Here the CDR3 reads CASSPPTDRADNSPLHF. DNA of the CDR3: TGCGCCAGCAGCCCCCCGACGGACAGGGCGGATAATTCACCCCTCCACTTT.